This TCR beta chain was found in a study of cytomegalovirus exposure and HLA in healthy donors (dated by TCRdb to about 2017). Background for the entire study: In an earlier analysis of 450 to 750 of the donors, 250 to 350 Gb of sequence data and roughly 100 million unique TCR beta sequences from some 170 million T cells were reported. About 300 gigabases of sequencing data and 78 million or so unique TCR sequences were included in an early release covering several hundred HLA-typed donors. The genetic ancestry cluster associated with self-reported Caucasian donors included over 80% of the 300 to 400 genotyped donors. The study aimed to test whether cataloging public T cell receptors could reveal signatures of past pathogen exposure. The study profiled the T cell repertoires of about 720 subjects by immunosequencing and related them to cytomegalovirus serostatus. Besides the first cohort of about 730 subjects, a separate validation cohort made up of 120 different subjects was used. To predict cytomegalovirus infection status, the study combined high-throughput TCR immunosequencing, statistical association of individual TCRs with disease status, and machine learning. To study patterns of TCR occurrence, a later analysis re-analyzed previously published TCR beta repertoires from several hundred donors and added high-resolution HLA genotyping. Rather than using new phenotypic data, the later analysis identified candidate immune exposures from TCR beta sequences and from how often those sequences occurred across donors. An earlier analysis of 587 of the donors applied high-throughput TCR beta sequencing to assess whether each TCR beta V gene segment acted as functional or pseudogenic. Alongside the repertoire data, information on donor age, sex, ethnicity and CMV serostatus was compiled. In a later genetic analysis, genome-wide SNP genotypes for about three fifths of the roughly 670 donors were used, and that subset was treated as a discovery cohort. Every discovery cohort repertoire had been produced on one sequencing platform. HLA typing included class I and class II loci at four-digit resolution. The number of typed donors differed by locus: 629-630 for A, B, C, DRB1 and DQB1; some 500 for DQA1; 606 for DPA1; and approximately 450 for DPB1. Because of strong linkage in the cohort, roughly five DR-DQ haplotypes were treated as single units for association and clustering. Across around 400 genotyped donors of the cohort, an average of approximately 240,000 unique TCR beta nucleotide sequences per donor were sequenced, and roughly a sixth of those sequences were non-productive. Here is what the overall study found, with its caveats: The study listed around 160 TCR beta chains as associated with cytomegalovirus. The classifier was reported to diagnose cytomegalovirus status with high specificity and sensitivity in both the original cohort and the validation cohort. Immune exposure information for the cohort was limited to CMV serostatus. In a later analysis, the rate of TCR association differed among HLA loci, with DRB1 alleles having the most associated TCRs and HLA-C alleles having the fewest. The authors suggested that the approach could potentially be extended to other disease states and immunological phenotypes. At a false discovery rate of 0.05, a later analysis linked about 16,000 TCR beta sequences to specific HLA alleles. Across donors, most TCR sequences were observed very rarely, whereas some public TCRs were present in many individuals. Because counts were too low, more than 15 rarely observed V segments, including chromosome 9 orphons, were excluded from the earlier analysis of several hundred of the donors. In a later genetic analysis, fewer N-insertions in productive TCRs were reported among donors in an Asian-associated ancestry cluster than the 666-donor mean. A few of the identified cytomegalovirus-associated TCR beta chains were confirmed in vitro to be specific for cytomegalovirus antigens. A group of highly shared sequence variants was considered likely to be a technical artifact of the sequencing pipeline. The presence/absence analyses assumed that sequencing depth was roughly uniform across donors, and that assumption may not be true. A later analysis reported that several top co-occurrence clusters appeared linked to parvovirus B19, influenza, CMV and Epstein-Barr virus. HLA typing was unavailable for some donors at each locus, so association tests used only the typed subset. Strong co-occurrence of HLA alleles, especially DR and DQ, made assigning TCR associations to individual alleles difficult. An association between a missense DCLRE1C variant and V-gene and J-gene trimming of TCR beta chains was found in a later genetic analysis and replicated in an independent cohort. Some IMGT-functional V segments, including TRBV6-2 and TRBV6-3, could not be told apart with the 87-base-pair reads, so those segments were excluded. In a later analysis, HLA-associated TCR beta chains showed more clonal expansion and lower generation probabilities than non-associated chains that were equally common. This cohort had only TCR beta chains sequenced, and the lack of alpha or paired-chain data limited which features could be detected. Most CMV-associated TCR beta chains appeared to be HLA-restricted in a later analysis, and the HLA associations seemed to be driven largely by CMV exposure. A further reported finding was that TCR beta sequences accurately predicted the HLA-A and HLA-B alleles for most subjects in the first cohort. Linkage disequilibrium might explain the correlated functional status among segregating V segments, but an unknown experimental factor could not be excluded. In an earlier analysis of fewer than 750 of the donors, most TCR beta V segments were observed in productive rearrangements about 90% or about 30% of the time, broadly matching IMGT annotations.

On this clone itself: Which antigen it targets is not known. There are no base qualities to consult, and no much larger clone falls within one base. This sample includes further DNA sequences coding for the same CDR3.

The CDR3 contains 19 residues, cysteine and phenylalanine counted. Kept here is only the CDR3 DNA, which spans 57 bases and is read in frame from base 1. V is shortened by 5 bases, J by 8 bases, and the region joining them spans 30 bases. Sequences SGHTA (CDR1) and FQGNSA (CDR2) are obtained from the germline V gene. The cohort comprised 666 healthy bone marrow donors. At the time of sampling, all cohort members were nominally healthy, though unrecorded immune exposures were likely present. The donor tested CMV seronegative, placing the donor among the 350 or so seronegative members of the cohort. Every donor gave a peripheral blood sample, and the peripheral blood mononuclear cells from that sample were used for TCR beta sequencing. The Qiagen DNeasy Blood Extraction Kit was used to extract genomic DNA from the blood cell samples. To prepare the library, the immunoSEQ multiplex PCR assay was applied. A mixture of 60 forward primers for TCR Vbeta segments and 13 reverse primers for TCR Jbeta segments was used in the multiplex PCR. The CDR3 region of rearranged TCR beta genes was amplified from genomic DNA by a multiplex PCR assay. The Illumina HiSeq System was used to sequence the amplified TCR beta libraries as 87-base-pair reads. As for the authors' bioinformatics: A later analysis counted tens of millions of unique TCR beta chains across the 666 repertoires, and roughly 9.9 million of these chains were shared by at least two donors. To remove PCR and sequencing errors, raw reads were error-corrected and collapsed into unique sequences using a nearest-neighbor algorithm that merged closely related sequences. Alignment of CDR3 sequences to IMGT reference sequences was used to assign V, D and J gene segments. For a sequence to be retained, a match of at least six nucleotides to both a V gene segment and a J gene segment was required. Rearrangements were called productive when the CDR3 lacked stop codons and stayed in frame with V and J; all others were non-productive. CDR3 was defined according to IMGT convention as the region running from the second conserved V-encoded cysteine to the conserved J-encoded phenylalanine. The earlier analysis of about 610 of the donors excluded sequences that lacked an unambiguous match to a single V gene segment. An earlier analysis of several hundred of the donors called V segments functional above 56.7% productive rearrangements and segregating when the between-donor standard deviation exceeded 5%. To diagnose cytomegalovirus status from the catalog of TCR beta chain sequences, a statistical classification framework was built. A later analysis assigned V and J genes by comparing TCR nucleotide sequences with IMGT/GENE-DB human TR gene sequences. Using the TCRdist pipeline, a later analysis assigned CDR3 sequences along with most-parsimonious VDJ recombination scenarios. A later analysis defined each TCR beta chain by its CDR3 amino acid sequence plus V-gene family, and excluded reads lacking a unique V-gene family. To address suspected cross-contamination and a sequencing artifact, a later analysis removed 592 highly shared, low-generation-probability nucleotide sequences. For each public chain, a later analysis derived a clonal expansion index from normalized ranks of inferred template counts within each repertoire. A later analysis computed generation probabilities with a VDJ recombination model fitted to out-of-frame rearrangements, and checked the results against IGoR. In a later analysis, hypergeometric tests were used to score TCR-TCR, TCR-HLA and TCR-CMV co-occurrence, with a repertoire-size bias correction applied to TCR pairs. False discovery rates were estimated in a later analysis by permuting HLA or CMV assignments 20 times. In a later analysis, co-occurring TCRs were grouped with DBSCAN, and TCRdist sequence similarity was added when clustering was performed within HLA-allele-positive subsets. Repertoires with fewer than 30,000 or more than 120,000 public chains, plus five repertoires with anomalous nucleotide sharing, were excluded from co-occurrence clustering. This is the immuneACCESS table as TCRdb keeps it, with only in-frame sequences that have V and J called. A part of the clones is gone; compared with another copy, unresolved V genes explain less than half, and the rest is unexplained. D and trimming were read from the DNA, whereas the V and J calls and clone size are those reported in that table. A total of about 160,000 clones appear in this sample, more than 60% of them only once. The ten largest clones take up approximately 1.5% of the sample.

This receptor chain uses TRBV7-2 and TRBJ1-4, with the D gene call left open. The receptor was derived from a woman aged 25 to 39 in good health and CMV-seronegative. The sequenced sample was PBMCs. The CDR3 region has the sequence CASSKGTGITVGNGEKLFF. The sequenced DNA: TGTGCCAGCAGCAAAGGAACCGGGATCACAGTTGGGAATGGAGAAAAACTGTTTTTT. With the rest looked up from the reference TRBV7-2 and TRBJ1-4 genes rather than sequenced, the full variable domain is GAGVSQSPSNKVTEKGKDVELRCDPISGHTALYWYRQSLGQGLEFLIYFQGNSAPDKSGLPSDRFSAERTGGSVSTLTIQRTQQEDSAVYLCASSKGTGITVGNGEKLFFGSGTQLSVL.